The rows below give T cell receptor beta chains drawn from one sample of a study of CD8 T cells in ankylosing spondylitis. Via MiXCR, TCRdb re-called the 5' RACE reads, giving one row per CDR3 protein. The data hold approximately 250,000 distinct CDR3 sequences, with roughly 8.2% observed a single time. The sample was blood, either unsorted or a sorted T cell fraction (not recorded which). The receptors here all came from a female donor with ankylosing spondylitis or in good health (not recorded which). Each CDR3 is given with its conserved first and last residue. Fields, in order: J gene, clone size, D gene, V gene, CDR3 protein, CDR3 DNA. The D gene is left open where the match is weak. A clone size is listed for some rows: how often the clone was seen (once, few, many), or a class if it is expanded.

j_call: TRBJ2-3; clone_size: many; d_call: .; v_call: TRBV28; cdr3_aa: CASTSWRGRNTQYF; cdr3_nt: TGTGCCAGCACTAGCTGGAGGGGAAGAAATACGCAGTATTTT
j_call: TRBJ1-5; clone_size: many; d_call: TRBD1; v_call: TRBV7-2; cdr3_aa: CASSPLGDRGNQPQHF; cdr3_nt: TGTGCCAGCAGCCCCCTCGGGGACAGGGGAAATCAGCCCCAGCATTTT
j_call: TRBJ2-3; clone_size: many; d_call: TRBD2; v_call: TRBV5-5; cdr3_aa: CASSLRLAGTDTQYF; cdr3_nt: TGTGCCAGCAGCTTAAGACTAGCGGGAACAGATACGCAGTATTTT
j_call: TRBJ2-7; clone_size: .; d_call: TRBD1; v_call: TRBV27; cdr3_aa: CASSPPGQGNEQYF; cdr3_nt: TGTGCCAGCAGTCCGCCGGGACAGGGGAACGAGCAGTACTTC
j_call: TRBJ2-1; clone_size: many; d_call: .; v_call: TRBV3-1; cdr3_aa: CASSQEYNEQFF; cdr3_nt: TGTGCCAGCAGCCAAGAGTACAATGAGCAGTTCTTC
j_call: TRBJ2-1; clone_size: many; d_call: TRBD1; v_call: TRBV3-1; cdr3_aa: CAIDDRGRGKFF; cdr3_nt: TGTGCCATCGACGACAGGGGTAGGGGGAAGTTCTTC
j_call: TRBJ2-3; clone_size: many; d_call: .; v_call: TRBV5-6; cdr3_aa: CASSLARTDTQYF; cdr3_nt: TGTGCCAGCAGCTTGGCGAGGACAGATACGCAGTATTTT
j_call: TRBJ2-1; clone_size: once; d_call: .; v_call: TRBV4-2; cdr3_aa: CARATDSVLWQILSYNEQFF; cdr3_nt: TGTGCTAGAGCCACGGATTCAGTCCTATGGCAGATACTATCCTACAATGAGCAGTTCTTC
j_call: TRBJ2-1; clone_size: many; d_call: TRBD2; v_call: TRBV14; cdr3_aa: CASSPLLTSAYNEQFF; cdr3_nt: TGTGCCAGCAGTCCCCTTTTGACTAGCGCCTACAATGAGCAGTTCTTC
j_call: TRBJ2-5; clone_size: many; d_call: .; v_call: TRBV12-3/TRBV12-4; cdr3_aa: CASSWGGQGQETQYF; cdr3_nt: TGTGCCAGCAGTTGGGGAGGGCAGGGGCAAGAGACCCAGTACTTC
j_call: TRBJ2-5; clone_size: many; d_call: TRBD1; v_call: TRBV24-1; cdr3_aa: CATSDGTGAPIPGFETQYF; cdr3_nt: TGTGCCACCAGTGATGGGACAGGAGCCCCTATTCCAGGATTCGAGACCCAGTACTTC
j_call: TRBJ1-3; clone_size: .; d_call: TRBD1; v_call: TRBV7-6; cdr3_aa: CASSLVGQGPGNTIYF; cdr3_nt: TGTGCCAGCAGCTTAGTTGGACAGGGCCCTGGAAACACCATATATTTT
j_call: TRBJ2-2; clone_size: many; d_call: .; v_call: TRBV7-2; cdr3_aa: CASSAPLRAGELFF; cdr3_nt: TGTGCCAGCAGCGCACCGCTAAGGGCCGGGGAGCTGTTTTTT
j_call: TRBJ2-1; clone_size: many; d_call: .; v_call: TRBV20-1; cdr3_aa: CSARNLLRTVEQFF; cdr3_nt: TGCAGTGCTCGTAACCTACTGAGGACGGTTGAGCAGTTCTTC
j_call: TRBJ2-6; clone_size: .; d_call: .; v_call: TRBV2; cdr3_aa: CASSLGDVGPSGANVLTF; cdr3_nt: TGTGCCAGCAGTTTAGGGGACGTGGGGCCCTCTGGGGCCAACGTCCTGACTTTC
j_call: TRBJ2-4; clone_size: many; d_call: TRBD1; v_call: TRBV28; cdr3_aa: CASSLLGQVQARNIQYF; cdr3_nt: TGTGCCAGCAGTTTATTGGGACAGGTACAAGCAAGAAACATTCAGTACTTC
j_call: TRBJ2-1; clone_size: many; d_call: .; v_call: TRBV20-1; cdr3_aa: CSARALGVEQFF; cdr3_nt: TGCAGTGCTAGAGCTTTGGGAGTTGAGCAGTTCTTC
j_call: TRBJ2-3; clone_size: many; d_call: .; v_call: TRBV5-6; cdr3_aa: CASSLYAGNTDTQYF; cdr3_nt: TGTGCCAGCAGCTTGTATGCGGGAAACACAGATACGCAGTATTTT
j_call: TRBJ2-1; clone_size: .; d_call: TRBD2; v_call: TRBV3-1; cdr3_aa: CASWLEGLALAGTYNEQFF; cdr3_nt: TGTGCCAGCTGGTTAGAGGGACTAGCCCTCGCTGGCACCTACAATGAGCAGTTCTTC
j_call: TRBJ2-3; clone_size: many; d_call: .; v_call: TRBV5-1; cdr3_aa: CASSLALGTATDTQYF; cdr3_nt: TGCGCCAGCAGCTTGGCTTTGGGGACGGCAACAGATACGCAGTATTTT
j_call: TRBJ1-1; clone_size: many; d_call: .; v_call: TRBV4-3; cdr3_aa: CASSQDTLSRGTEAFF; cdr3_nt: TGCGCCAGCAGCCAAGATACATTAAGTAGGGGCACTGAAGCTTTCTTT